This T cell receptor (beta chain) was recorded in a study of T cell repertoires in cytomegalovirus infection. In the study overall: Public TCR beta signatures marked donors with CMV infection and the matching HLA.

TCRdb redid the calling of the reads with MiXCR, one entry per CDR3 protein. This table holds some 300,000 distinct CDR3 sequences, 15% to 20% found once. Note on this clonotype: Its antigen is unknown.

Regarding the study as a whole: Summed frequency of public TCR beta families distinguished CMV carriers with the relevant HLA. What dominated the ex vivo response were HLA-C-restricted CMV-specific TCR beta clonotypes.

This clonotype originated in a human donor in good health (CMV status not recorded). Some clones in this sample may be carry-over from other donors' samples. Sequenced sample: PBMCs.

The CDR3 spells CASSWLRQGPGELFF. As DNA, the CDR3 is TGTGCCAGCAGTTGGCTCCGACAGGGGCCCGGGGAGCTGTTTTTT. V gene TRBV28 combines with J gene TRBJ2-2; TRBD1 matches at 8 bases. With 4 bases clipped from V and 6 bases from J, the junction kept 7 bases outside the gene matches. The CDR3 sequence is 15 residues long. The germline CDR1 and CDR2 sequences are MDHEN and SYDVKM.